The 10 T cell receptor beta chains below all came from one sample that was sequenced in a study of PD-1 blockade in classical Hodgkin lymphoma. The protocol was immunoSEQ multiplex PCR, while the TCRdb copy is restricted to in-frame clones and leaves out a portion. Found here are about 86,000 clones, 89% of them singletons; the top ten hold roughly 21%. No patient escaped relapse after autologous stem cell transplantation, and brentuximab vedotin exposure varied. Sequenced material: peripheral blood mononuclear cells (PBMCs), taken at baseline. The receptors come from a human donor with classical Hodgkin lymphoma.

This clone was counted only a few times. This rearrangement joins TRBV7-9 to TRBJ2-2; perhaps TRBD1 as D (6 bases). Germline CDR1 SEHNR, CDR2 FQNEAQ (reference sequence). This CDR3 is built from 15 residues. Trimming pared 4 bases from V and 4 bases from J, leaving 13 bases between. This chain's CDR3 is CASSSTDRLTGELFF. The CDR3 coding sequence is TGTGCCAGCAGCTCCACCGACAGGCTCACCGGGGAGCTGTTTTTT.

The count of this clone is one. The J gene is TRBJ1-4, the V gene TRBV4-1; perhaps TRBD1 as D (6 bases). Germline loops: CDR1 MGHRA, CDR2 YSYEKL. The CDR3 totals 14 residues. V lost 3 bases and J lost 4, with 9 bases in between. In nucleotides, the CDR3 is TGCGCCAGCAGCCAGGGACAAGTTAATGAAAAACTGTTTTTT. Residues: CASSQGQVNEKLFF.

V is TRBV2 and J is TRBJ2-1, with TRBD2 matching over 8 bases. The CDR3 contains 14 residues. Per germline, CDR1 SNHLY and CDR2 FYNNEI. V was pared by 4 bases and J by 9 bases, with 8 bases of the junction left unmatched. This CDR3 is CASSVGREEGEQFF. In DNA, the CDR3 is TGTGCCAGCAGTGTTGGGCGGGAGGAGGGTGAGCAGTTCTTC.

The CDR3 reads CASRRGGLSNQPQHF. CDR3 nucleotides: TGTGCCAGCAGAAGGGGAGGTCTTAGCAATCAGCCCCAGCATTTT. The gene calls are TRBV28 and TRBJ1-5; tentatively, D is TRBD1 (5 bases). CDR3 size: 15 residues. The germline gives CDR1 MDHEN, CDR2 SYDVKM. Trimming shortened V by 6 bases and J by 0 bases, and 12 bases separated the two germline ends.

The chain is built from TRBV6-5 and TRBJ2-1; 13 bases match TRBD2. From germline, CDR1 is MNHEY and CDR2 SVGAGI. Trimming took 6 bases from V and 11 from J; bases not matched to a gene: 10. The CDR3 loop spans 15 amino acids. Here the CDR3 DNA reads TGTGCCAGCAGCGCCGGGACTAGCGGGATTATTAAGCAGTTCTTC. It encodes CASSAGTSGIIKQFF.

The gene calls are TRBV27 and TRBJ2-7; D unclear. Trimming pared 8 bases from V and 7 bases from J, leaving 12 bases between. The CDR3 runs 11 residues. CDR1 MNHEY and CDR2 SMNVEV come from the germline V gene (reference sequence). In nucleotides, the CDR3 is TGTGCCAGCGGCGTATACGAGGAGCAGTACTTC. This translates into CASGVYEEQYF.

The V call is TRBV27, the J call TRBJ2-5, with D perhaps matching TRBD1 (6 bases). CDR1 and CDR2 from the germline V gene are MNHEY and SMNVEV (reference sequence). V lost 6 bases and J 5 bases, leaving 19 bases between the germline ends. The CDR3 runs 15 residues. CDR3 nucleotides: TGTGCCAGCAGGTCCCACAGGGACGATTGGGAGACCCAGTACTTC. Its protein product is CASRSHRDDWETQYF.

The chain has TRBV5-4 and TRBJ2-4; D is possibly TRBD1 (8 bases). The CDR3 has 14 residues. Germline V lookup: CDR1 SGHNT, CDR2 YYREEE (reference sequence). Trimming cost V 4 bases and J 9 bases, with 17 bases left between them. Here the CDR3 reads CASSQRQGRVIQYF. CDR3 nucleotides: TGTGCCAGCAGCCAGAGACAGGGGAGGGTCATTCAGTACTTC.

This chain joins TRBV6-5 and TRBJ1-1; D gene ambiguous. V was pared by 8 bases and J by 5 bases, with 18 bases between. This CDR3 spans 14 amino acids. Germline-derived CDR1 and CDR2 are MNHEY and SVGAGI. In DNA form, the CDR3 reads TGTGCCAGCCGCTTGTCAGGATGGGAAACTGAAGCTTTCTTT. Protein product: CASRLSGWETEAFF.

The rearrangement uses TRBV19 and TRBJ2-1; D might be TRBD2 (5 bases). The CDR3 runs to 13 residues. Germline loops: CDR1 LNHDA, CDR2 SQIVND (reference sequence). Trimming pared 5 bases from V and 7 bases from J, leaving 12 bases between. The CDR3, as DNA: TGTGCCAGTAGTCGGACTGAAGTGAATGAGCAGTTCTTC. Protein sequence: CASSRTEVNEQFF. The variable domain in full, with the rest retrieved from reference TRBV19 and TRBJ2-1, is DGGITQSPKYLFRKEGQNVTLSCEQNLNHDAMYWYRQDPGQGLRLIYYSQIVNDFQKGDIAEGYSVSREKKESFPLTVTSAQKNPTAFYLCASSRTEVNEQFFGPGTRLTVL.